Listed below are T cell receptor beta chains from one sample, sequenced in a study of blood T cell repertoires in COVID-19. Clones were sequenced by immunoSEQ multiplex PCR, and TCRdb holds only the in-frame ones, with some missing. The sample consists of 62,000 or so clones, 88% of them appearing once. The sequenced sample was peripheral blood. The receptors come from a human donor in a cohort sampled during active COVID-19. The CDR3 runs from the conserved cysteine through the conserved F or W. A D gene is named only where the DNA matches it firmly. For some rows the clone size is stated as once, few or many, or as a class when expanded; others skip it.

NA,TRBD1,TRBJ2-7,TRBV25-1,CASSDGNRGIYEQYF,TGTGCCAGCAGTGATGGAAACAGGGGCATCTACGAGCAGTACTTC
NA,NA,TRBJ2-2,TRBV6-2/TRBV6-3,CASSGRTGELFF,TGTGCCAGCAGTGGGCGAACCGGGGAGCTGTTTTTT
NA,TRBD1,TRBJ2-7,TRBV5-4,CASSLGTGFTYEQYF,TGTGCCAGCAGCTTGGGGACAGGGTTCACCTACGAGCAGTACTTC
NA,NA,TRBJ1-1,TRBV10-3,CASGAVSDTEAFF,TGTGCCAGTGGGGCGGTTTCGGACACTGAAGCTTTCTTT
NA,NA,TRBJ1-6,TRBV19,CASSTGAGGSPLHF,TGTGCCAGTAGTACAGGGGCCGGTGGTTCACCCCTCCACTTT
few,TRBD1,TRBJ2-2,TRBV6-4,CASSDKGASGELFF,TGTGCCAGCAGTGACAAGGGGGCTTCGGGGGAGCTGTTTTTT
NA,TRBD1,TRBJ1-2,TRBV28,CASSEDRGIYGYTF,TGTGCCAGCAGCGAGGACAGGGGTATCTATGGCTACACCTTC
NA,NA,TRBJ1-5,TRBV4-3,CASSQYSGDQPQHF,TGCGCCAGCAGCCAGTATAGCGGGGATCAGCCCCAGCATTTT
NA,NA,TRBJ2-7,TRBV28,CASSLFEEGRHEQYF,TGTGCCAGCAGTCTCTTTGAGGAGGGGCGACACGAGCAGTACTTC
NA,NA,TRBJ1-2,TRBV7-9,CASSKAGTGGGGYTF,TGTGCCAGCAGCAAGGCCGGGACGGGCGGGGGCGGCTACACCTTC
NA,NA,TRBJ2-6,TRBV6-5,CASSLFSGANVLTF,TGTGCCAGCAGTTTATTCTCTGGGGCCAACGTCCTGACTTTC
NA,TRBD1,TRBJ1-1,TRBV3-1/TRBV3-2,CASSQRTGGEAFF,TGTGCCAGCAGCCAAAGGACAGGGGGCGAAGCTTTCTTT
NA,NA,TRBJ2-3,TRBV28,CASSGAPPTDTQYF,TGTGCCAGCAGTGGGGCCCCCCCCACAGATACGCAGTATTTT
NA,TRBD2,TRBJ2-7,TRBV25-1,CASSAGGRGTTYEQYF,TGTGCCAGCAGTGCCGGAGGGAGGGGCACGACCTACGAGCAGTACTTC
once,NA,TRBJ2-1,TRBV4-2,CASSQGETGGLYNEQFF,TGTGCCAGCAGCCAAGGGGAAACGGGGGGCCTGTACAATGAGCAGTTCTTC
NA,NA,TRBJ1-4,TRBV5-1,CASSPEATTNEKLFF,TGCGCCAGCAGCCCGGAGGCCACAACTAATGAAAAACTGTTTTTT
NA,TRBD2,TRBJ2-1,TRBV5-1,CASSLVSGGAIEQFF,TGCGCCAGCAGCTTGGTGAGCGGGGGGGCAATTGAGCAGTTCTTC
NA,TRBD1,TRBJ2-5,TRBV9,CASSAKTGVETQYF,TGTGCCAGCAGCGCCAAGACAGGGGTCGAGACCCAGTACTTC
once,TRBD1,TRBJ1-4,TRBV28,CASSPGDRMKKLFF,TGTGCCAGCAGTCCTGGGGACAGGATGAAAAAACTGTTTTTT
NA,NA,TRBJ1-2,TRBV7-9,CASSLGAGLIYGYTF,TGTGCCAGCAGCTTAGGGGCCGGACTGATCTATGGCTACACCTTC
few,NA,TRBJ2-3,TRBV9,CASSVEGQSGDTQYF,TGTGCCAGCAGCGTAGAGGGACAAAGTGGAGATACGCAGTATTTT
NA,NA,TRBJ1-2,TRBV5-1,CASSLASDIYYGYTF,TGCGCCAGCAGCTTGGCCTCCGACATATATTATGGCTACACCTTC
NA,TRBD1,TRBJ2-2,TRBV5-1,CASSPGTGTSTGELFF,TGCGCCAGCAGCCCTGGGACAGGGACCTCCACCGGGGAGCTGTTTTTT
NA,TRBD1,TRBJ2-3,TRBV7-7,CASSLTGLSTDTQYF,TGTGCCAGCAGTCTGACAGGGCTCAGCACAGATACGCAGTATTTT
NA,TRBD2,TRBJ2-3,TRBV7-3,CASSVAGSTDTQYF,TGTGCCAGCAGCGTAGCGGGAAGCACAGATACGCAGTATTTT
NA,NA,TRBJ1-3,TRBV2,CASSFGGAGNTIYF,TGTGCCAGCAGTTTTGGAGGGGCAGGAAACACCATATATTTT
once,NA,TRBJ1-5,TRBV4-3,CASSLQRGSNQPQHF,TGCGCCAGCAGCCTACAAAGGGGCTCCAATCAGCCCCAGCATTTT
NA,NA,TRBJ1-2,TRBV7-7,CASSSDIHPSDYGYTF,TGTGCTAGCAGCTCGGACATCCACCCCTCGGACTATGGCTACACCTTC
NA,TRBD2,TRBJ2-7,TRBV11-2,CASSSLKSVSGSSYEQYF,TGTGCCAGCAGCTCGCTTAAATCTGTTAGCGGGAGCTCCTACGAGCAGTACTTC
NA,NA,TRBJ2-3,TRBV11-2,CASSTGTFTDTQYF,TGTGCCAGCAGCACCGGGACTTTCACAGATACGCAGTATTTT
NA,TRBD2,TRBJ2-7,TRBV5-1,CASTGLAGSSEQYF,TGCGCCAGCACCGGACTAGCGGGGTCTTCCGAGCAGTACTTC
NA,NA,TRBJ1-1,TRBV5-4,CASSLATRGLSDEAFF,TGTGCCAGCAGCTTGGCCACTCGAGGGTTGAGTGACGAAGCTTTCTTT
NA,NA,TRBJ1-2,TRBV5-6,CASSLRGQPYGYTF,TGTGCCAGCAGCTTGAGAGGACAGCCCTATGGCTACACCTTC
NA,TRBD1,TRBJ2-7,TRBV5-4,CASSLLGAGGSGEQYF,TGTGCCAGCAGCTTGTTAGGGGCAGGGGGATCCGGCGAGCAGTACTTC
once,NA,TRBJ1-4,TRBV6-1,CASSDRLGGTNEKLFF,TGTGCCAGCAGTGACCGCCTCGGGGGAACTAATGAAAAACTGTTTTTT
once,NA,TRBJ2-6,TRBV28,CASSPHRGAGANVLTF,TGTGCCAGCAGCCCCCACCGCGGGGCTGGGGCCAACGTCCTGACTTTC
NA,NA,TRBJ2-3,TRBV27,CASSLFLSVPDTQYF,TGTGCCAGCAGCTTATTCCTCTCCGTCCCAGATACGCAGTATTTT
NA,NA,TRBJ2-1,TRBV9,CASSVDEGVSNEQFF,TGTGCCAGCAGCGTAGACGAGGGAGTGAGTAATGAGCAGTTCTTC
NA,NA,TRBJ1-1,TRBV6-2/TRBV6-3,CASSYSRDTEAFF,TGTGCCAGCAGTTACTCGAGGGACACTGAAGCTTTCTTT
NA,NA,TRBJ1-5,TRBV28,CASRYTGARNQPQHF,TGTGCCAGCAGATATACAGGTGCTCGGAATCAGCCCCAGCATTTT
NA,TRBD1,TRBJ1-1,TRBV7-2,CASSVGQGLMNTEAFF,TGTGCCAGCAGCGTCGGACAGGGTTTAATGAACACTGAAGCTTTCTTT
NA,NA,TRBJ2-3,TRBV3-1/TRBV3-2,CASAASPSTDTQYF,TGTGCCAGCGCGGCTTCCCCATCCACAGATACGCAGTATTTT